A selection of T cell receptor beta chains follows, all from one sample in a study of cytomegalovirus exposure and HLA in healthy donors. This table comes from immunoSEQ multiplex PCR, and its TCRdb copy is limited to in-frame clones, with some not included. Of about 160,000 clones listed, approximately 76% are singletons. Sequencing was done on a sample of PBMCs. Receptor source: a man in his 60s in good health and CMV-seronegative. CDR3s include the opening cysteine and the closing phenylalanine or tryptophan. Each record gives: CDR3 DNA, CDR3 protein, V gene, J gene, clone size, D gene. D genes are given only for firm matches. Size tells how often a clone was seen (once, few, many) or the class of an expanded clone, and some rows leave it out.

DNA: TGTGCCAGCAGCTTAGATCAGGGGTGGTACGAGCAGTACTTC; CDR3: CASSLDQGWYEQYF; V: TRBV7-2; J: TRBJ2-7; size: -; D: -
DNA: TGTGCCAGCTCTGTAACGGGAGTATACGAGCAGTACTTC; CDR3: CASSVTGVYEQYF; V: TRBV6-1; J: TRBJ2-7; size: -; D: -
DNA: TGTGCCAGCAGCGTTTACGATAAGGGACTAGCGGGAGAATCCGGGGAGCTGTTTTTT; CDR3: CASSVYDKGLAGESGELFF; V: TRBV9; J: TRBJ2-2; size: -; D: TRBD2
DNA: TGTGCCAGCAGCCCACAAAACAGGGCTATTGAGACCCAGTACTTC; CDR3: CASSPQNRAIETQYF; V: TRBV7-2; J: TRBJ2-5; size: -; D: -
DNA: TGTGCCAGCAGCTCCGGGACTAGCGGGATTAGTTGGGGCGAGCAGTACTTC; CDR3: CASSSGTSGISWGEQYF; V: TRBV5-5; J: TRBJ2-7; size: -; D: TRBD2
DNA: TGTGCCAGCAGGGGAGGTGTTAATTCACCCCTCCACTTT; CDR3: CASRGGVNSPLHF; V: TRBV2; J: TRBJ1-6; size: -; D: -
DNA: TGTGCCAGCTCAACCGGGATGGGGACTAGCGGGACCAATGAGCAGTTCTTC; CDR3: CASSTGMGTSGTNEQFF; V: TRBV18; J: TRBJ2-1; size: -; D: TRBD2
DNA: TGTGCCAGCAGCTTGGGAACAGGGATAGGAAACACCATATATTTT; CDR3: CASSLGTGIGNTIYF; V: TRBV11-2; J: TRBJ1-3; size: -; D: -
DNA: TGCGCCAGCAGCTTGGCGCAGGGATCGGATGGCTACACCTTC; CDR3: CASSLAQGSDGYTF; V: TRBV5-1; J: TRBJ1-2; size: -; D: -
DNA: TGTGCCAGCAGCGTAACCTCTGGCGGGAGGGCCATCAATGAGCAGTTCTTC; CDR3: CASSVTSGGRAINEQFF; V: TRBV9; J: TRBJ2-1; size: -; D: TRBD2
DNA: TGCAGCGTGCTCGACAGGGGAGGGACCGGGGAGCTGTTTTTT; CDR3: CSVLDRGGTGELFF; V: TRBV29-1; J: TRBJ2-2; size: once; D: -
DNA: TGCGCCAGCAGCTTTGGTGGGGCGGAGGAAAAACTGTTTTTT; CDR3: CASSFGGAEEKLFF; V: TRBV5-1; J: TRBJ1-4; size: -; D: -
DNA: TGCGCCAGCAGCCAAGTCTTTGGGCAGGGGTATTCCTATGGCTACACCTTC; CDR3: CASSQVFGQGYSYGYTF; V: TRBV4-1; J: TRBJ1-2; size: -; D: -
DNA: TGTGCCAGCAGCCCCTCCCTCGGGATGTTGGTTGAAAAACTGTTTTTT; CDR3: CASSPSLGMLVEKLFF; V: TRBV7-9; J: TRBJ1-4; size: few; D: -
DNA: TGTGCCAGCAGCTTAGTAAGGGGAAGCACCGGGGAGCTGTTTTTT; CDR3: CASSLVRGSTGELFF; V: TRBV11-2; J: TRBJ2-2; size: -; D: -
DNA: TGCAGCGTTGATGTGGGCCAAGGAAACACCATATATTTT; CDR3: CSVDVGQGNTIYF; V: TRBV29-1; J: TRBJ1-3; size: -; D: -
DNA: TGTGCCAGTAAGGGGATAGTCTCTGGGGCCAACGTCCTGACTTTC; CDR3: CASKGIVSGANVLTF; V: TRBV19; J: TRBJ2-6; size: -; D: -
DNA: TGTGCCACCAGCAGAGGTATGCTAGCGGTCTACAATGAGCAGTTCTTC; CDR3: CATSRGMLAVYNEQFF; V: TRBV15; J: TRBJ2-1; size: -; D: TRBD2
DNA: TGTGCCAGCTCAAGAATTACTCAGGGGGAGGAGACCCAGTACTTC; CDR3: CASSRITQGEETQYF; V: TRBV18; J: TRBJ2-5; size: -; D: TRBD1
DNA: TGTGCCAGCAGTGACTCGACTAGCCCCATATATACGCAGTATTTT; CDR3: CASSDSTSPIYTQYF; V: TRBV6-4; J: TRBJ2-3; size: few; D: TRBD2
DNA: TGTGCCATCGGGGGTAGAGGGGACATTCAGTACTTC; CDR3: CAIGGRGDIQYF; V: TRBV27; J: TRBJ2-4; size: once; D: -
DNA: TGTGCCAGCAGCTTCCTCGGGGGTAGCGGGAGAATAGATACGCAGTATTTT; CDR3: CASSFLGGSGRIDTQYF; V: TRBV7-2; J: TRBJ2-3; size: -; D: TRBD2
DNA: TGTGCCAGCCGGGACAGGCGGATTGAAAAACTGTTTTTT; CDR3: CASRDRRIEKLFF; V: TRBV25-1; J: TRBJ1-4; size: -; D: TRBD1
DNA: TGTGCCTGGAGGAAGGACAGGGGGCTATATGGCTACACCTTC; CDR3: CAWRKDRGLYGYTF; V: TRBV30; J: TRBJ1-2; size: -; D: TRBD1
DNA: TGTGCCAGCAGCGTAGAAGTATCGAGCTCTGGAAACACCATATATTTT; CDR3: CASSVEVSSSGNTIYF; V: TRBV9; J: TRBJ1-3; size: -; D: -
DNA: TGCAGCGCCGGGTCAGGGGAGCAGTACTTC; CDR3: CSAGSGEQYF; V: TRBV29-1; J: TRBJ2-7; size: -; D: -
DNA: TGCAGCGTTGAGGGGGCTAGCAGACCAGATACGCAGTATTTT; CDR3: CSVEGASRPDTQYF; V: TRBV29-1; J: TRBJ2-3; size: -; D: -
DNA: TGTGCCAGCAGCTTGGATCTTAGCGTCCAAGAGACCCAGTACTTC; CDR3: CASSLDLSVQETQYF; V: TRBV5-4; J: TRBJ2-5; size: -; D: -
DNA: TGTGCCAGCTCACAGGGACAGGGGGACGAGCAGTACTTC; CDR3: CASSQGQGDEQYF; V: TRBV18; J: TRBJ2-7; size: -; D: TRBD1
DNA: TGTGCCAGCAGTGCCTCGGGACAGGGTAATTCACCCCTCCACTTT; CDR3: CASSASGQGNSPLHF; V: TRBV25-1; J: TRBJ1-6; size: -; D: TRBD1
DNA: TGCGCCAGCAGCCAAGGAGCCGGGACAGGGTTGGGGCGCGCTTTCTTT; CDR3: CASSQGAGTGLGRAFF; V: TRBV4-1; J: TRBJ1-1; size: -; D: TRBD1
DNA: TGTGCCAGTAGTCCCTCTAGCGGGACTAGGGGTGAGCAGTTCTTC; CDR3: CASSPSSGTRGEQFF; V: TRBV19; J: TRBJ2-1; size: -; D: TRBD2
DNA: TGTGCCATCAGTAAATCTGGACAGGGCGACTACGAGCAGTACTTC; CDR3: CAISKSGQGDYEQYF; V: TRBV10-3; J: TRBJ2-7; size: -; D: TRBD1
DNA: TGTGCCAGCAGCTTTCAGGGGGGCCAGACCGGGGAGCTGTTTTTT; CDR3: CASSFQGGQTGELFF; V: TRBV11-2; J: TRBJ2-2; size: -; D: -
DNA: TGTGCCAGCAGGCGCACAGGGATGAACACTGAAGCTTTCTTT; CDR3: CASRRTGMNTEAFF; V: TRBV6-1; J: TRBJ1-1; size: -; D: -
DNA: TGTGCCAGTAGTCCCCGGGAGGGCCTTTCAGGGGAGCTGTTTTTT; CDR3: CASSPREGLSGELFF; V: TRBV19; J: TRBJ2-2; size: -; D: TRBD2
DNA: TGTGCCAGCAGCTTAACAGGAAACTATGGCTACACCTTC; CDR3: CASSLTGNYGYTF; V: TRBV28; J: TRBJ1-2; size: -; D: -
DNA: TGCGCCAGCAGTGTTGATAGCGGGTACCAAGAGACCCAGTACTTC; CDR3: CASSVDSGYQETQYF; V: TRBV10-2; J: TRBJ2-5; size: -; D: TRBD2
DNA: TGTGCCAGCCGGGGACTAGCGGCCTACAATGAGCAGTTCTTC; CDR3: CASRGLAAYNEQFF; V: TRBV19; J: TRBJ2-1; size: -; D: TRBD2
DNA: TGCAGCGTCACGAGGGGTATTAATACAGGGTTTGGCACAGATACGCAGTATTTT; CDR3: CSVTRGINTGFGTDTQYF; V: TRBV29-1; J: TRBJ2-3; size: -; D: -
DNA: TGTGCCAGCAGCGTACAGCCCAAGACAGGGGGCCGGTATGGCTACACCTTC; CDR3: CASSVQPKTGGRYGYTF; V: TRBV9; J: TRBJ1-2; size: -; D: TRBD1
DNA: TGTGCCAGCAGTTTAGGAGCCCGGGGGGAGCAGTACTTC; CDR3: CASSLGARGEQYF; V: TRBV27; J: TRBJ2-7; size: -; D: -